This T cell receptor (beta chain) stems from a study of Graves' ophthalmopathy and Graves' hyperthyroidism. For the study at large: Peripheral blood samples were taken at initial diagnosis, before any treatment. Whole-study results and caveats: Ophthalmopathy was separated from stable hyperthyroidism by a 13-signature model with 87.88% sensitivity and around 81% specificity.

Researchers took RNA transcripts and amplified TCR beta CDR3 regions from them. Following a first-round RT-PCR that used HTBI primers, a second-round multiplex PCR was carried out. MiXCR was run by TCRdb on the multiplex PCR reads, yielding one entry per CDR3 protein. This sample carries hundreds of thousands of distinct CDR3 sequences, under 25% of them seen once, and the ten largest clones take under 3%. Germline V gives CDR1 MGHRA, CDR2 YSYEKL. Between the trimmed V and J ends, which lost 0 bases and 0 bases, there was a span of 15 bases. CDR3 length equals 18 residues. This clonotype was seen at least ten times. The antigen remains undetermined.

Sequencing was carried out using peripheral blood. This clonotype was obtained from a young woman with stable Graves' hyperthyroidism. The J gene is TRBJ1-3, the V gene TRBV4-1, with no clear D. The CDR3 loop reads CASSQDKKGLNSGNTIYF. In DNA, the CDR3 is TGCGCCAGCAGCCAAGATAAGAAAGGACTTAACTCTGGAAACACCATATATTTT.